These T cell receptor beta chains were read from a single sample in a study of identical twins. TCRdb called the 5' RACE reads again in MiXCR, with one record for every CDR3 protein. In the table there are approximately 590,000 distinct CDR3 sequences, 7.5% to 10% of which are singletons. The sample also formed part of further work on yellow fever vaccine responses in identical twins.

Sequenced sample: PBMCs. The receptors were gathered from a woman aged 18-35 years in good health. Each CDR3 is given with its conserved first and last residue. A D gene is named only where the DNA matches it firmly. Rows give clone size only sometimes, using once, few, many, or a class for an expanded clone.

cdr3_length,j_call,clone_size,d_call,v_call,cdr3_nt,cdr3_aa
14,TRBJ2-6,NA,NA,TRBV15,TGTGCCACCAGCAATCCTGCTGGGGCCAACGTCCTGACTTTC,CATSNPAGANVLTF
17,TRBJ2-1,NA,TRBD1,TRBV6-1,TGTGCCAGCAGTGTCCCGGGACAGGGGGCCTACTACAATGAGCAGTTCTTC,CASSVPGQGAYYNEQFF
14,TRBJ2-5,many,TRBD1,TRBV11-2,TGTGCCAGCAGCCCTTGGACAGGGAGAGAGACCCAGTACTTC,CASSPWTGRETQYF
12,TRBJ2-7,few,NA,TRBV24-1,TGTGCCACCAGTAGCGCAGGCCACGAGCAGTACTTC,CATSSAGHEQYF
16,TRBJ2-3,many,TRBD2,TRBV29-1,TGCAGCGTTCAGGGACTAGCGAGCTATAGCACAGATACGCAGTATTTT,CSVQGLASYSTDTQYF
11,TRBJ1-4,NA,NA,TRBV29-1,TGCAGCGTTGACCTGACAGGAAAACTGTTTTTT,CSVDLTGKLFF
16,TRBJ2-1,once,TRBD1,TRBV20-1,TGCAGTGCTACCGCCCGGACAGGGGAAAGATACAATGAGCAGTTCTTC,CSATARTGERYNEQFF
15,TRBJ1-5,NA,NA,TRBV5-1,TGCGCCAGCAGCTTGGTTCCAGGTACCAATCAGCCCCAGCATTTT,CASSLVPGTNQPQHF
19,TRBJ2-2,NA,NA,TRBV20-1,TGCAGTGCTTGGCCGATACCATACCCGGGTCTTACGAACACCGGGGAGCTGTTTTTT,CSAWPIPYPGLTNTGELFF
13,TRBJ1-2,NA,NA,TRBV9,TGTGCCAGCAGCGTAGAGGGTAACTATGGCTACACCTTC,CASSVEGNYGYTF
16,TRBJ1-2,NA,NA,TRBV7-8,TGTGCCAGCAGCTTAGTAACTGGGAACAAAGGTTATGGCTACACCTTC,CASSLVTGNKGYGYTF
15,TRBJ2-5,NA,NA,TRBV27,TGTGCCAGCAGTTTAGATAGGGCGTCACCCACGCCCCAGTACTTC,CASSLDRASPTPQYF
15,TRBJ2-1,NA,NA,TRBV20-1,TGCAGTGCTATTAGGACGGGACTCCAGAACAATGAGCAGTTCTTC,CSAIRTGLQNNEQFF
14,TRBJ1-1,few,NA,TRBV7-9,TGTGCCAGCAGCCCCGGACGAGGGAGGACTGAAGCTTTCTTT,CASSPGRGRTEAFF
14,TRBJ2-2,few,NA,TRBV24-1,TGTGCCACCGGCGGAAGCCCGAACACCGGGGAGCTGTTTTTT,CATGGSPNTGELFF
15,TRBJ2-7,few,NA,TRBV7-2,TGTGCCAGCAGCTTAGTTAGGGACTCACCCTACGAGCAGTACTTC,CASSLVRDSPYEQYF
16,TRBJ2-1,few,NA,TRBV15,TGTGCCACCAGCAGTCGGCGGAGTGGGTTTGTGGATGAGCAGTTCTTC,CATSSRRSGFVDEQFF
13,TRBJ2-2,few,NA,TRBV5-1,TGCGCCAGCAGCTTGAAGGGCGCCGGGGAGCTGTTTTTT,CASSLKGAGELFF
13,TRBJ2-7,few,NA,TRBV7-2,TGTGCCAGCAGCTTGGAAGGATTCGACGAGCAGTACTTC,CASSLEGFDEQYF
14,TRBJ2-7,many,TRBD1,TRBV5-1,TGCGCCAGCAGCAGGGGACAGGAAAACTACGAGCAGTACTTC,CASSRGQENYEQYF
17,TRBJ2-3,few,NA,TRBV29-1,TGCAGCGTCGATCTGAAGGAAGGATGGTATAGCACAGATACGCAGTATTTT,CSVDLKEGWYSTDTQYF
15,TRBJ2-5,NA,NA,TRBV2,TGTGCCAGCAGTACCCCAACAGGGGGGGCAGAGACCCAGTACTTC,CASSTPTGGAETQYF
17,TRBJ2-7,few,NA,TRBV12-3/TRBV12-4,TGTGCCAGCAGTTTAAGGTTACTAGCTGGCATGAGCTACGAGCAGTACTTC,CASSLRLLAGMSYEQYF
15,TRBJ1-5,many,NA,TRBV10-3,TGTGCCATCAGTGAGCAGGGCTCGCTTGATCAGCCCCAGCATTTT,CAISEQGSLDQPQHF
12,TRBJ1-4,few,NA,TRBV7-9,TGTGCCAGCAGACGGGAGGGATTAAAGTTGTTTTTT,CASRREGLKLFF
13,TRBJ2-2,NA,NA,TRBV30,TGTGCCGGTAGACAGTCGAACACCGGGGAGCTGTTTTTT,CAGRQSNTGELFF
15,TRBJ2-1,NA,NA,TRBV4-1,TGCGCCAGCAGACAAGATCTGGGAGCGTACAATGAGCAGTTCTTC,CASRQDLGAYNEQFF
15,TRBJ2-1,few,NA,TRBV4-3,TGCGCCAGCAGCCAAGGTGTAGGGACGAACAATGAGCAGTTCTTC,CASSQGVGTNNEQFF
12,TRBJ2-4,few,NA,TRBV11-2,TGTGCCAGCAGCTCGTTGCAGGGTCTCCCATACTTC,CASSSLQGLPYF
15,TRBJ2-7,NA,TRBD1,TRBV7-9,TGTGCCAGCAGCCCGGGTGGGACAGACTCCTACGAGCAGTACTTC,CASSPGGTDSYEQYF
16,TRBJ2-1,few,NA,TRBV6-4,TGTGCCAGCAGCGCCCTTGGAGAGGGAAGTTTGGATGAGCAGTTCTTC,CASSALGEGSLDEQFF
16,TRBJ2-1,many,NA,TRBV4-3,TGCGCCAGCAGCCAAGAAGGCGGGGGCACCTACAATGAGCAGTTCTTC,CASSQEGGGTYNEQFF
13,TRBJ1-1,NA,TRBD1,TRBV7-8,TGTGCCAGCAGCGCCCACCGGGACAGTGAAGCTATCTTT,CASSAHRDSEAIF
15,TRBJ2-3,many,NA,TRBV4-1,TGCGCCAGCAGCCAAGACGCCACAAGCACAGATACGCAGTATTTT,CASSQDATSTDTQYF
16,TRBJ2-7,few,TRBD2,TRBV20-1,TGCAGTGCTAGAGATCTTAGGCGGGAGTCCTCTAACGAGCAGTACTTC,CSARDLRRESSNEQYF
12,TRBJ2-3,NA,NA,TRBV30,TGTGCCTGGAGTGAAGGGCAAGATACGCAGTATTTT,CAWSEGQDTQYF
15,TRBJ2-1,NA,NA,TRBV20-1,TGCAGTGCTAGGGAAGTGGGCAGCTCCTACAATGAGCAGTTCTTC,CSAREVGSSYNEQFF
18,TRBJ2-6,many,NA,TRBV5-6,TGTGCCAGCAGCTTGGGGGAGGTCCGACGCTCTGGGGCCAACGTCCTGACTTTC,CASSLGEVRRSGANVLTF
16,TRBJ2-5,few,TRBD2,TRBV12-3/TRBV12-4,TGTGCCAGCAGTGGAGGTGCGGGAGGTCGTTTGGAGACCCAGTACTTC,CASSGGAGGRLETQYF
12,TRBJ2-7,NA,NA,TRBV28,TGTGCTACCCGCTCAGGTCCCTACGAGCAGTACTTC,CATRSGPYEQYF
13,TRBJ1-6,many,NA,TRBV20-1,TGCAGTGCTCGGGGGAGCCCTTCTTCACCCCTCCACTTT,CSARGSPSSPLHF
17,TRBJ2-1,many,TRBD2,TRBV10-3,TGTGCCACCAACAGGGGTACGGTAGCGGGAGGGCTGGGTGAGCAGTTCTTC,CATNRGTVAGGLGEQFF
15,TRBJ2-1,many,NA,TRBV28,TGTGCCAGCAGTTTACCGGGACAAGCCTACAATGAGCAGTTCTTC,CASSLPGQAYNEQFF
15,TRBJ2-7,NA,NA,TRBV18,TGTGCCAGCTCAAATTTTGGGGGCAAGTCCTACGAGCAGTACTTC,CASSNFGGKSYEQYF
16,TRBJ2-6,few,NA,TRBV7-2,TGTGCCAGCAGCCTCGGACGGAACTCTGGGGCCAACGTCCTGACTTTC,CASSLGRNSGANVLTF
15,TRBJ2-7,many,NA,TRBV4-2,TGTGCCAGCAGCCAAGTCCTAGCGCCGACCTACGAGCAGTACTTC,CASSQVLAPTYEQYF
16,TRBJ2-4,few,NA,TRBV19,TGTGCCAGTAGTATAAGTGCAGGGCTGGCCAAAAACATTCAGTACTTC,CASSISAGLAKNIQYF
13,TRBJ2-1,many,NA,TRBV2,TGTGCCAGCCGGCTCGGCGGTAACAATGAGCAGTTCTTC,CASRLGGNNEQFF
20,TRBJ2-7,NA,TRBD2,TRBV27,TGTGCCAGCAGGCACAGTCCGGGGCGGGAGGGCGTCATGACCCTATACGAGCAGTACTTC,CASRHSPGREGVMTLYEQYF
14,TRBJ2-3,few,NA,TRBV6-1,TGTGCCAGCAGTGATGCCGGGACCACAGATACGCAGTATTTT,CASSDAGTTDTQYF
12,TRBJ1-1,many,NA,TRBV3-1,TGTGCCAGCAGCCAGGGCGGGTTTTCAGCTTTCTTT,CASSQGGFSAFF
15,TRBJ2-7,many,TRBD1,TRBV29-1,TGCAGCGTTGAGGGGGGACAGGGACCCATTTACGAGCAGTACTTC,CSVEGGQGPIYEQYF
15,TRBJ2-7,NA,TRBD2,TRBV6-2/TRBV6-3,TGTGCCAGCAGTGTGGGACTAGCGGGCTACTACGAGCAGTACTTC,CASSVGLAGYYEQYF
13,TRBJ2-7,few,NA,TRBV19,TGTGCCAGTAGTATACCAAGCTTGGGCGAGCAGTACTTC,CASSIPSLGEQYF
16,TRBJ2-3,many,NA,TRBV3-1,TGTGCCAGCAGCCAAGATATCGGGGGCGGGGCAGATACGCAGTATTTT,CASSQDIGGGADTQYF
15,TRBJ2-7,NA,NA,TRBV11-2,TGTGCCAGCAGCTTCCAGACTATACCAGCCGACGAGCAGTACTTC,CASSFQTIPADEQYF
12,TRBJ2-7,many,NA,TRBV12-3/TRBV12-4,TGTGCCAGCAGCCGCACCCTATACGAGCAGTACTTC,CASSRTLYEQYF
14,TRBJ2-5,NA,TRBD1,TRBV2,TGTGCCAGTACCAAGGACAGGGACCAAGAGACCCAGTACTTC,CASTKDRDQETQYF